The 5 T cell receptor beta chains in this list originate from one sample, sequenced in a study of blood T cell repertoires in COVID-19. Sequencing used immunoSEQ multiplex PCR; TCRdb keeps in-frame clones, though not all of them. There are over 200,000 clones in the sample; approximately 88% occur only once, and about 9.3% lies in the top ten. Specimen: PBMCs or T cells enriched from blood (not recorded which). The receptor source for this set is a man aged 18 to 30 with acute COVID-19.

The chain uses TRBV11-3 and TRBJ1-3; possibly TRBD1 for D (6 bases). CDR1 and CDR2 (germline): SGHNT, YENEEA. This CDR3 contains 16 residues. V was pared by 5 bases and J by 0 bases, with 14 bases between. The CDR3, as DNA: TGTGCCAGCAGCCCGGGGGGACACTTCTCTGGAAACACCATATATTTT. Protein sequence: CASSPGGHFSGNTIYF.

The gene calls are TRBV9 and TRBJ2-7; D remains ambiguous. Looked up from germline, CDR1 is SGDLS and CDR2 is YYNGEE. The CDR3 has 15 amino acids. V was pared by 0 bases and J by 2 bases, with 12 bases between. DNA for the CDR3: TGTGCCAGCAGCGTAGGGCTCGCCACGCCCTACGAGCAGTACTTC. It codes for CASSVGLATPYEQYF. Filled out from reference TRBV9 and TRBJ2-7, the complete variable domain reads DSGVTQTPKHLITATGQRVTLRCSPRSGDLSVYWYQQSLDQGLQFLIQYYNGEERAKGNILERFSAQQFPDLHSELNLSSLELGDSALYFCASSVGLATPYEQYFGPGTRLTVT.

V usage is TRBV3-1 (or the pseudogene TRBV3-2) and J usage is TRBJ1-2, with unresolved D. The germline CDR1 and CDR2 sequences are LGHDT and YNNKEL (reference sequence). V was shortened by 3 bases and J by 5 bases, with 7 bases between the two germline ends. This CDR3 is built from 12 residues. The CDR3 sequence: CASSQMEYGYTF. The CDR3, as DNA: TGTGCCAGCAGCCAGATGGAGTATGGCTACACCTTC.

This clone was seen a single time. The chain joins TRBV23-1 to TRBJ2-4; D gene ambiguous. TRBV23-1 falls under the ORF class, with uncertain function. V lost 5 bases and J 0 bases, leaving 8 bases between the germline ends. The CDR3 totals 14 residues. The CDR3 nucleotides are TGCGCCAGCAGTTTTCGGAGAGCCAAAAACATTCAGTACTTC. Protein product: CASSFRRAKNIQYF.

This rearrangement joins TRBV14 to TRBJ1-2, with D possibly matching TRBD1 (5 bases). V was pared by 3 bases and J by 5 bases, with 22 bases between. The CDR3 extends over 17 amino acids. Germline CDR1 is SGHDN and CDR2 is FVKESK. The CDR3 coding sequence is TGTGCCAGCAGCCATCCTTCCCCTAGACAGCTCAATTATGGCTACACCTTC. Its protein product is CASSHPSPRQLNYGYTF.